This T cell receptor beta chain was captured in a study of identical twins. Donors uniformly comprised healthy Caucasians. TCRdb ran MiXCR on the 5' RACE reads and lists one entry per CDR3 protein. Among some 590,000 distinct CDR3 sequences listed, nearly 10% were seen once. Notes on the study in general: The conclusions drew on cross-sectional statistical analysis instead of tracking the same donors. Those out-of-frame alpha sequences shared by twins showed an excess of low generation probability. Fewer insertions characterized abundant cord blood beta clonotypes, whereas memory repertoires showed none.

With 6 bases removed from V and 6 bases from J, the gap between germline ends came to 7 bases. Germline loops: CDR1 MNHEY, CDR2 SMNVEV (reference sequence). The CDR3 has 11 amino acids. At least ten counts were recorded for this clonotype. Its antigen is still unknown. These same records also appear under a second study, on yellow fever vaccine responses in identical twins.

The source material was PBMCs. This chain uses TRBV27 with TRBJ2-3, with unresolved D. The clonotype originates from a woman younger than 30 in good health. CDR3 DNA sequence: TGTGCCAGCAGAAAGTGGGATACGCAGTATTTT. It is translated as CASRKWDTQYF.